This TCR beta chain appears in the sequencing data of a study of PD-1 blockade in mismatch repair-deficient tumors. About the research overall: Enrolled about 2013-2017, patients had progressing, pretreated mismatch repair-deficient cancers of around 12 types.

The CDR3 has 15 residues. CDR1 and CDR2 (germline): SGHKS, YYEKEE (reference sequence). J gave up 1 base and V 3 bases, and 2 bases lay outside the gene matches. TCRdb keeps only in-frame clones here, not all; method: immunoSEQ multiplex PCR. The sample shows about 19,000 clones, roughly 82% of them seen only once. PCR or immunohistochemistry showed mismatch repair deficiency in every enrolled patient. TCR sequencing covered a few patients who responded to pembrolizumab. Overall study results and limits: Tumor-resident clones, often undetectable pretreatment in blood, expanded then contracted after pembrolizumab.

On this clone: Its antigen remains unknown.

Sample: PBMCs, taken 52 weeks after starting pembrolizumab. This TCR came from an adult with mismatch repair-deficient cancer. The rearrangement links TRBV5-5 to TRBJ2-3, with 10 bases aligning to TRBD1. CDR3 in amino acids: CASSWGTGGTDTQYF. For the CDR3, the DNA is TGTGCCAGCAGCTGGGGGACAGGGGGCACAGATACGCAGTATTTT.